The rows below give T cell receptor beta chains drawn from one sample of a study of blood T cells in healthy people across ages. MiXCR, run by TCRdb on the 5' RACE reads, gives a single entry per CDR3 protein. The repertoire has about 770,000 distinct CDR3 sequences, roughly 44% of them found once; the top ten carry around 21%. Material for sequencing was blood. Receptors originate from a man between 60 and 75 years old in good health. Each CDR3 is given with its conserved first and last residue. The D gene is left open where the match is weak. The size entry is marked missing in some rows and otherwise reads once, few, many or a size class.

v_gene: TRBV20-1
abundance: -
j_gene: TRBJ2-1
d_gene: TRBD2
len: 18
CDR3nt: TGCAGTGCTGAGGGGGTGGGGGTAGCGGGGTTTTCCTACAATGAGCAGTTCTTC
CDR3aa: CSAEGVGVAGFSYNEQFF

v_gene: TRBV2
abundance: few
j_gene: TRBJ1-2
d_gene: -
len: 13
CDR3nt: TGTGCCAGCAGTGACAGATGGACCTATGGCTACACCTTC
CDR3aa: CASSDRWTYGYTF

v_gene: TRBV7-2
abundance: -
j_gene: TRBJ2-5
d_gene: TRBD2
len: 17
CDR3nt: TGTGCCAGCAGCAAGTTCCTCCGCGGGGGGCCAGACGAGACCCAGTACTTC
CDR3aa: CASSKFLRGGPDETQYF

v_gene: TRBV5-1
abundance: -
j_gene: TRBJ2-3
d_gene: TRBD2
len: 17
CDR3nt: TGCGCCAGCAGCTTGGGAACTAGCGGGGGCATCACAGATACGCAGTATTTT
CDR3aa: CASSLGTSGGITDTQYF

v_gene: TRBV7-9
abundance: -
j_gene: TRBJ2-5
d_gene: -
len: 14
CDR3nt: TGTGCCAGCGGCTCCCCCGGACGTCCGGAGACCCAGTACTTC
CDR3aa: CASGSPGRPETQYF

v_gene: TRBV7-2
abundance: many
j_gene: TRBJ1-2
d_gene: -
len: 12
CDR3nt: TGTGCCAGCAGCTCCCCGTCATTGAGCTACACCTTC
CDR3aa: CASSSPSLSYTF

v_gene: TRBV20-1
abundance: -
j_gene: TRBJ2-5
d_gene: -
len: 12
CDR3nt: TGCAGTGCCGATGGAGGGGGACAGACCCAGTACTTC
CDR3aa: CSADGGGQTQYF

v_gene: TRBV7-2
abundance: -
j_gene: TRBJ2-7
d_gene: TRBD1
len: 17
CDR3nt: TGTGCCAGCAGCTTAGTTACAGGGGCCAGTCCCTCCTACGAGCAGTACTTC
CDR3aa: CASSLVTGASPSYEQYF

v_gene: TRBV2
abundance: -
j_gene: TRBJ1-5
d_gene: -
len: 14
CDR3nt: TGTGCCAGCAGTGAAGACAGGACGGATCAGCCCCAGCATTTT
CDR3aa: CASSEDRTDQPQHF

v_gene: TRBV24-1
abundance: -
j_gene: TRBJ2-1
d_gene: -
len: 18
CDR3nt: TGTGCCACCAGTGACCCGGGACAATCCGGGGGCTCCTACAATGAGCAGTTCTTC
CDR3aa: CATSDPGQSGGSYNEQFF

v_gene: TRBV2
abundance: -
j_gene: TRBJ1-1
d_gene: -
len: 14
CDR3nt: TGTGCCAGCAGGCGGGAACAGGGACTATATGCGGCTTTCTTT
CDR3aa: CASRREQGLYAAFF

v_gene: TRBV6-2/TRBV6-3
abundance: -
j_gene: TRBJ1-4
d_gene: -
len: 16
CDR3nt: TGTGCCAGCACTCGATCGAAAGCCGGAACTAATGAAAAACTGTTTTTT
CDR3aa: CASTRSKAGTNEKLFF

v_gene: TRBV6-1
abundance: -
j_gene: TRBJ2-7
d_gene: TRBD2
len: 15
CDR3nt: TGTGCCAGCAGTGTTACGGCTAGCGGGGTTTACGAGCAGTACTTC
CDR3aa: CASSVTASGVYEQYF

v_gene: TRBV7-2
abundance: -
j_gene: TRBJ1-2
d_gene: -
len: 13
CDR3nt: TGTGCCAGCAGGAGACAGGTTAACTATGGCTACACCTTC
CDR3aa: CASRRQVNYGYTF

v_gene: TRBV20-1
abundance: -
j_gene: TRBJ1-1
d_gene: -
len: 13
CDR3nt: TGCAGTGCTGCGGGACACTTGAACACTGAAGCTTTCTTT
CDR3aa: CSAAGHLNTEAFF

v_gene: TRBV7-2
abundance: once
j_gene: TRBJ2-7
d_gene: -
len: 15
CDR3nt: TGTGTCAGCAGCTTAGGGTCAAACCATCCCTACGAGCAGTACTTC
CDR3aa: CVSSLGSNHPYEQYF

v_gene: TRBV7-2
abundance: -
j_gene: TRBJ2-6
d_gene: -
len: 16
CDR3nt: TGTGCCAGCAGCCGGACTCAGGGGACTGGGGCCAACGTCCTGACTTTC
CDR3aa: CASSRTQGTGANVLTF

v_gene: TRBV12-3/TRBV12-4
abundance: -
j_gene: TRBJ2-7
d_gene: TRBD2
len: 12
CDR3nt: TGTGCCAGCAGTTTCAGCGGGGTCGAGCAGTACTTC
CDR3aa: CASSFSGVEQYF

v_gene: TRBV27
abundance: -
j_gene: TRBJ2-5
d_gene: -
len: 16
CDR3nt: TGTGCCAGCAGTTTCTCTTCACCAGTCTATCAAGAGACCCAGTACTTC
CDR3aa: CASSFSSPVYQETQYF

v_gene: TRBV28
abundance: -
j_gene: TRBJ1-6
d_gene: -
len: 12
CDR3nt: TGTGCCAGCACAGGGACGGGTTCACCCCTCCACTTT
CDR3aa: CASTGTGSPLHF

v_gene: TRBV4-1
abundance: -
j_gene: TRBJ2-5
d_gene: -
len: 14
CDR3nt: TGCGCCAGCAGCCACCACGGCCTACAAGAGACCCAGTACTTC
CDR3aa: CASSHHGLQETQYF

v_gene: TRBV7-9
abundance: -
j_gene: TRBJ1-2
d_gene: TRBD1
len: 14
CDR3nt: TGTGCCAGCAGTCTGGAGGGGGCCAACTATGGCCACACCTTC
CDR3aa: CASSLEGANYGHTF

v_gene: TRBV6-5
abundance: -
j_gene: TRBJ2-3
d_gene: -
len: 17
CDR3nt: TGTGCCAGCAGTTATAAAGGAGGTGTCACTAGCACAGATACGCAGTATTTT
CDR3aa: CASSYKGGVTSTDTQYF

v_gene: TRBV6-2/TRBV6-3
abundance: -
j_gene: TRBJ2-5
d_gene: TRBD1
len: 17
CDR3nt: TGTGCCAGCAGTTGGGGGACAGGGCGAAGAGTCCAAGAGACCCAGTACTTC
CDR3aa: CASSWGTGRRVQETQYF

v_gene: TRBV20-1
abundance: -
j_gene: TRBJ2-1
d_gene: -
len: 14
CDR3nt: TGCAGTGCGCCACAGGGAGGCCTTTACAATGAGCAGTTCTTC
CDR3aa: CSAPQGGLYNEQFF

v_gene: TRBV9
abundance: -
j_gene: TRBJ2-3
d_gene: TRBD2
len: 15
CDR3nt: TGTGCCAGCAGCGTAGCCAGCGGGATGACAGATACGCAGTATTTT
CDR3aa: CASSVASGMTDTQYF

v_gene: TRBV20-1
abundance: -
j_gene: TRBJ2-3
d_gene: TRBD2
len: 13
CDR3nt: TGCAGTGCTAGGCTAGCGGAGACAGATACGCAGTATTTT
CDR3aa: CSARLAETDTQYF

v_gene: TRBV6-5
abundance: -
j_gene: TRBJ2-7
d_gene: -
len: 16
CDR3nt: TGTGCCAGCAGTTACTTTCCGGGCCAACGGGAGTACGAGCAGTACTTC
CDR3aa: CASSYFPGQREYEQYF

v_gene: TRBV7-2
abundance: -
j_gene: TRBJ2-5
d_gene: TRBD1
len: 15
CDR3nt: TGTGCCAGCAGCTCCGCCGGGACAGCAAGAGAGACCCAGTACTTC
CDR3aa: CASSSAGTARETQYF

v_gene: TRBV7-2
abundance: few
j_gene: TRBJ2-3
d_gene: TRBD2
len: 18
CDR3nt: TGTGCCAGCAGCTTAAGGGCTAGCGGGGGGGTTAGCACAGATACGCAGTATTTT
CDR3aa: CASSLRASGGVSTDTQYF

v_gene: TRBV7-9
abundance: -
j_gene: TRBJ2-1
d_gene: TRBD1
len: 15
CDR3nt: TGTGCCAGCAGCTTACGGGACAGGGGTTCGGATGAGCAGTTCTTC
CDR3aa: CASSLRDRGSDEQFF

v_gene: TRBV9
abundance: few
j_gene: TRBJ2-3
d_gene: -
len: 15
CDR3nt: TGTGCCAGCAGCGGGGACCCCCTAAACACAGATACGCAGTATTTT
CDR3aa: CASSGDPLNTDTQYF

v_gene: TRBV4-3
abundance: few
j_gene: TRBJ2-6
d_gene: -
len: 14
CDR3nt: TGCGCCAGCAGCGACAGGACTGGGGCCAACGTCCTGACTTTC
CDR3aa: CASSDRTGANVLTF

v_gene: TRBV5-8
abundance: -
j_gene: TRBJ1-2
d_gene: -
len: 14
CDR3nt: TGTGCCAGCAGCTTGGCCCCAGGGTATCATGGCTACACCTTC
CDR3aa: CASSLAPGYHGYTF

v_gene: TRBV5-1
abundance: -
j_gene: TRBJ2-3
d_gene: -
len: 13
CDR3nt: TGCGCCAGCAGCGAGTGGGGAACAGATACGCAGTATTTT
CDR3aa: CASSEWGTDTQYF

v_gene: TRBV20-1
abundance: -
j_gene: TRBJ2-1
d_gene: TRBD1
len: 14
CDR3nt: TGCAGTGCTTTGACAGGGGGCTCCTACAATGAGCAGTTCTTC
CDR3aa: CSALTGGSYNEQFF

v_gene: TRBV29-1
abundance: few
j_gene: TRBJ1-2
d_gene: -
len: 12
CDR3nt: TGCGCCCTCGTGGCAGGGGAATACGGCTACACCTTC
CDR3aa: CALVAGEYGYTF

v_gene: TRBV7-9
abundance: -
j_gene: TRBJ2-5
d_gene: TRBD1
len: 16
CDR3nt: TGTGCCAGCAGCTCCTCGAACAGGGGGCCAAAGGAGACCCAGTACTTC
CDR3aa: CASSSSNRGPKETQYF

v_gene: TRBV6-6
abundance: -
j_gene: TRBJ2-7
d_gene: -
len: 14
CDR3nt: TGTGCCAGCAGTTACGGGAACGGGGCCTACGAGCAGTACTTC
CDR3aa: CASSYGNGAYEQYF

v_gene: TRBV24-1
abundance: few
j_gene: TRBJ2-3
d_gene: -
len: 15
CDR3nt: TGTGCCACCAGCTCCCGTGAGGGGGTCACAGATACGCAGTATTTT
CDR3aa: CATSSREGVTDTQYF

v_gene: TRBV30
abundance: -
j_gene: TRBJ2-5
d_gene: -
len: 14
CDR3nt: TGTGCCTGGTCCACGGGTCCCGGTGGGAAGACCCAGTACTTC
CDR3aa: CAWSTGPGGKTQYF

v_gene: TRBV29-1
abundance: few
j_gene: TRBJ1-2
d_gene: -
len: 16
CDR3nt: TGCAGCGTTGAATCGGGGGCAGGTTTAAGGGCCTATGGCTACACCTTC
CDR3aa: CSVESGAGLRAYGYTF

v_gene: TRBV20-1
abundance: -
j_gene: TRBJ2-3
d_gene: -
len: 13
CDR3nt: TGCAGTGCTAGCATGTCCCATGCAGATACGCAGTATTTT
CDR3aa: CSASMSHADTQYF

v_gene: TRBV14
abundance: once
j_gene: TRBJ2-2
d_gene: -
len: 15
CDR3nt: TGTGCCAGCAGCCCCGGTAGGGCGAACACCGGGGAGCTGTTTTTT
CDR3aa: CASSPGRANTGELFF

v_gene: TRBV12-3/TRBV12-4
abundance: -
j_gene: TRBJ1-6
d_gene: -
len: 14
CDR3nt: TGTGCCAGCAGCCCGAACAGGGTTAATTCACCCCTCCACTTT
CDR3aa: CASSPNRVNSPLHF

v_gene: TRBV3-1
abundance: -
j_gene: TRBJ2-3
d_gene: -
len: 12
CDR3nt: TGTGCCAGCAGCCAAGTCGAAAATACGCAGTATTTT
CDR3aa: CASSQVENTQYF

v_gene: TRBV20-1
abundance: -
j_gene: TRBJ2-5
d_gene: TRBD2
len: 15
CDR3nt: TGCAGTGCTAGGAGCCGGCGGGGGGAACAAGAGACCCAGTACTTC
CDR3aa: CSARSRRGEQETQYF

v_gene: TRBV29-1
abundance: few
j_gene: TRBJ2-4
d_gene: TRBD1
len: 20
CDR3nt: TGCAGCGTTCAAGGGCTCAGGGGGTCTCCCTCCGTGCTAGCCAAAAACATTCAGTACTTC
CDR3aa: CSVQGLRGSPSVLAKNIQYF

v_gene: TRBV6-2/TRBV6-3
abundance: -
j_gene: TRBJ1-5
d_gene: TRBD1
len: 15
CDR3nt: TGTGCCAGCAGCCGCCCCGGGACAGGGGAACAGCCCCAGCATTTT
CDR3aa: CASSRPGTGEQPQHF

v_gene: TRBV5-1
abundance: -
j_gene: TRBJ2-1
d_gene: -
len: 15
CDR3nt: TGCGCCAGCAGCTTGCAGGGTAGTCCTCAAAATGAGCAGTTCTTC
CDR3aa: CASSLQGSPQNEQFF

v_gene: TRBV28
abundance: -
j_gene: TRBJ2-7
d_gene: TRBD1
len: 15
CDR3nt: TGTGCCAGCAGTTTATTGGGGACAGGGGACTACGAGCAGTACTTC
CDR3aa: CASSLLGTGDYEQYF

v_gene: TRBV14
abundance: -
j_gene: TRBJ2-1
d_gene: TRBD2
len: 14
CDR3nt: TGTGCCAGCAGCCTAAGCGGGGAGGTGGGAGAGCAGTTCTTC
CDR3aa: CASSLSGEVGEQFF

v_gene: TRBV4-3
abundance: -
j_gene: TRBJ2-7
d_gene: -
len: 20
CDR3nt: TGCGCCAGCAGCCAAGCCGCCTCAGTATTCGGGGGTGAATATCCCTACGAGCAGTACTTC
CDR3aa: CASSQAASVFGGEYPYEQYF

v_gene: TRBV5-6
abundance: -
j_gene: TRBJ2-1
d_gene: TRBD2
len: 16
CDR3nt: TGTGCCAGCAGCCTACGGACTAGCGGGGGGGACAATGAGCAGTTCTTC
CDR3aa: CASSLRTSGGDNEQFF

v_gene: TRBV14
abundance: -
j_gene: TRBJ2-3
d_gene: -
len: 14
CDR3nt: TGTGCCAGCAGCCAACGCGGAAGTGCCTATACGCAGTATTTT
CDR3aa: CASSQRGSAYTQYF

v_gene: TRBV9
abundance: few
j_gene: TRBJ2-3
d_gene: TRBD2
len: 17
CDR3nt: TGTGCCAGCAGCGTAGATGTCGAGCGGGGGTCGACAGATACGCAGTATTTT
CDR3aa: CASSVDVERGSTDTQYF

v_gene: TRBV6-6
abundance: -
j_gene: TRBJ2-5
d_gene: TRBD2
len: 16
CDR3nt: TGTGCCAGCACTGGGACTAGCGGGAGGGCCCGGGATGAGCAGTACTTC
CDR3aa: CASTGTSGRARDEQYF

v_gene: TRBV3-1
abundance: few
j_gene: TRBJ2-2
d_gene: TRBD1
len: 14
CDR3nt: TGTGCCAGCAGAAGTCGACAGGGGACCGGGGAGCTGTTTTTT
CDR3aa: CASRSRQGTGELFF

v_gene: TRBV19
abundance: -
j_gene: TRBJ2-5
d_gene: TRBD1
len: 13
CDR3nt: TGTGCCAGTAGTATTGACAGGGCCGGGGAGCAGTACTTC
CDR3aa: CASSIDRAGEQYF